The 25 T cell receptor beta chains in this list originate from one sample, sequenced in a study of T cell repertoires in cytomegalovirus infection. TCRdb independently ran MiXCR on the reads; one entry per CDR3 protein. The sample contains about 300,000 distinct CDR3 sequences, approximately 8.9% of which appear only once. The source material was PBMCs. Receptors were obtained from a human donor in good health (CMV status not recorded). Some clones in this sample may be carry-over from other donors' samples.

This clonotype has at least ten counts. The V and J genes are TRBV11-2 and TRBJ1-1; D might be TRBD1 (5 bases). Germline CDR1 reads SGHAT; CDR2 reads FQNNGV. V gave up 5 bases and J gave up 5 bases, with 18 bases separating them. The CDR3 is made up of 15 amino acids. CDR3 amino acids: CASSRRGLGGTEAFF. The CDR3 DNA sequence: TGTGCCAGCAGCAGGCGGGGCCTGGGCGGGACTGAAGCTTTCTTT.

The table lists this clonotype with many counts. The CDR3 DNA reads TGTGCCAGCAGCCAAGTTGGCTTGAAACCCCTCCACTTT. Its protein product is CASSQVGLKPLHF. The rearrangement joins TRBV14 to TRBJ1-6; D not resolved. Germline lookup yields CDR1 SGHDN and CDR2 FVKESK. The CDR3 spans 13 residues. Trimming took off 1 base at V and 12 bases at J, with 10 bases between the two ends.

As DNA, the CDR3 is TGTGCCAGCAGCGGCGAATCGACAGGGGGCAACAATGAGCAGTTCTTC. Encoded protein: CASSGESTGGNNEQFF. The chain links TRBV7-9 to TRBJ2-1; 10 bases agree with TRBD1. J was trimmed by 5 bases and V by 5 bases; bases with no gene match: 9. Germline lookup yields CDR1 SEHNR and CDR2 FQNEAQ (reference sequence). The CDR3 is made up of 16 amino acids.

This clonotype was counted ten times or more. V gene TRBV28 combines with J gene TRBJ1-2; 8 nucleotides align to TRBD1. Trimming cost V 5 bases and J 2 bases; bases outside gene matches: 7. Looked up from germline, CDR1 is MDHEN and CDR2 is SYDVKM. This CDR3 has 15 amino acids. This CDR3 is CASSPRGRRNYGYTF. CDR3 in DNA: TGTGCCAGCAGTCCCAGGGGGCGGCGGAACTATGGCTACACCTTC.

This clonotype was seen a single time. This chain connects TRBV2 to TRBJ2-3; a possible D gene is TRBD2 (6 bases). Deletions cut 5 bases from V and 4 bases from J, with 16 bases between. The CDR3 runs to 15 residues. Germline assignment: CDR1 SNHLY and CDR2 FYNNEI. CDR3 residues: CASSFSGTESDTQYF. The DNA for the CDR3 is TGTGCCAGCAGTTTCTCAGGGACTGAGTCAGATACGCAGTATTTT.

The chain has TRBV7-9 and TRBJ2-2; 10 positions agree with TRBD1. This CDR3 comprises 15 residues. V lost 5 bases, J lost 5 bases, and 5 bases stayed unmatched. In germline, CDR1 is SEHNR, CDR2 FQNEAQ (reference sequence). CDR3 nucleotide sequence: TGTGCCAGCAGCCCGGAGGGACAGGGGACCGGGGAGCTGTTTTTT. Encoded protein: CASSPEGQGTGELFF.

V and J are TRBV20-1 and TRBJ1-2; the D is unclear. The CDR3 covers 13 residues. Germline-derived CDR1 and CDR2 are DFQATT and SNEGSKA (reference sequence). Trimming left V 3 bases short and J 0 bases short, with 8 bases between. CDR3 in DNA: TGCAGTGCTAGCGTCGCAGCTAACTATGGCTACACCTTC. Translating it yields CSASVAANYGYTF.

The chain joins TRBV14 to TRBJ1-2, with 8 positions matching TRBD1. Germline assignment: CDR1 SGHDN and CDR2 FVKESK. V was clipped by 1 base and J by 6 bases; unmatched bases: 7. This CDR3 spans 15 amino acids. CDR3 DNA sequence: TGTGCCAGCAGCCAAGGGACAGGGAGGCAGGATGGCTACACCTTC. Amino acids: CASSQGTGRQDGYTF.

This clonotype showed up many times. The chain is built from TRBV5-4 and TRBJ1-2; D gene uncertain. Germline V lookup: CDR1 SGHNT, CDR2 YYREEE (reference sequence). This CDR3 is 16 amino acids long. The V end lost 1 base, the J end lost 2 bases, and 15 bases lay between the germline ends. The CDR3 region has the DNA TGTGCCAGCAGCTTGTTCCGGGGTTCGGACAACTATGGCTACACCTTC. It is translated as CASSLFRGSDNYGYTF.

In its sample, this clonotype was seen a few times. The J gene is TRBJ2-7, the V gene TRBV28; possibly TRBD1 for D (5 bases). From germline, CDR1 is MDHEN and CDR2 SYDVKM. This CDR3 has 13 amino acids. V was shortened by 4 bases and J by 1 base, with 8 bases between the two germline ends. CDR3 sequence: CASSSRQSYEQYV. In nucleotides, the CDR3 is TGTGCCAGCAGTTCCCGACAGTCCTACGAGCAGTACGTC.

This clonotype was observed at least ten times. The chain carries TRBV7-2 and TRBJ2-1, with a tentative D call TRBD1 (6 bases). V was pared by 0 bases and J by 6 bases, with 15 bases between. CDR1 is SGHTA, CDR2 FQGNSA, per germline. The CDR3 runs 16 residues. The CDR3 region is CASSLAGQGPSNEQFF. The CDR3, as DNA: TGTGCCAGCAGCTTAGCGGGTCAGGGGCCCTCCAATGAGCAGTTCTTC.

The chain has TRBV28 and TRBJ2-2, with 9 bases lining up with TRBD1. With 3 bases clipped from V and 4 bases from J, the junction kept 9 bases outside the gene matches. The germline CDR1 and CDR2 sequences are MDHEN and SYDVKM. This CDR3 is built from 17 residues. The CDR3 nucleotides read TGTGCCAGCAGTTTGGCCGGGACAGGGAAAGTCACCGGGGAGCTGTTTTTT. This codes for CASSLAGTGKVTGELFF. The whole variable domain, filled in from reference TRBV28 and TRBJ2-2, reads DVKVTQSSRYLVKRTGEKVFLECVQDMDHENMFWYRQDPGLGLRLIYFSYDVKMKEKGDIPEGYSVSREKKERFSLILESASTNQTSMYLCASSLAGTGKVTGELFFGEGSRLTVL.

This clonotype was counted at least ten times. The rearrangement links TRBV7-2 to TRBJ2-7, with TRBD2 matching over 8 bases. Germline V gene lookup returns CDR1 SGHTA and CDR2 FQGNSA. The CDR3 is 15 amino acids. J lost 0 bases, V lost 6 bases, and 7 bases had no gene match. The CDR3 loop reads CASSPLAAPSYEQYF. The CDR3 nucleotides are TGTGCCAGCAGTCCACTAGCGGCACCCTCCTACGAGCAGTACTTC.

This clonotype was recorded at least ten times. The rearrangement joins TRBV6-1 to TRBJ2-6, with 10 bases aligning to TRBD1. Germline V gene sequence: CDR1 MNHNS, CDR2 SASEGT. The CDR3 runs to 16 residues. V lost 6 bases and J lost 1; bases outside the gene matches: 3. The CDR3, as DNA: TGTGCCAGCAGAGGGGACAGGGGTTCTGGGGCCAACGTCCTGACTTTC. This encodes CASRGDRGSGANVLTF.

This clonotype was counted many times. The chain combines TRBV12-3 or TRBV12-4 with TRBJ1-1; D is unresolved. The CDR3 totals 14 residues. Trimming removed 3 bases from V and 1 base from J, with 9 bases in between. The CDR3, as DNA: TGTGCCAGCAGTTTTGGGCAGACGAACACTGAAGCTTTCTTT. Protein: CASSFGQTNTEAFF.

This clonotype occurred many times. The genes are TRBV20-1 and TRBJ2-3, with D tentatively TRBD1 (6 bases). Germline V CDR1 and CDR2: DFQATT, SNEGSKA (reference sequence). The V gene lost 3 bases and the J gene lost 0 bases, with 10 bases spanning the gap. The CDR3 consists of 14 residues. The CDR3 DNA sequence: TGCAGTGCTAGGCAGCAGGGGAGCACAGATACGCAGTATTTT. Protein: CSARQQGSTDTQYF.

This clonotype was found many times. The CDR3 is CASSFRPRGSTYNEQFF. The CDR3 region has the DNA TGTGCCAGCAGTTTTAGACCCAGGGGTTCAACCTACAATGAGCAGTTCTTC. V gene TRBV6-2 or TRBV6-3 combines with J gene TRBJ2-1, with D tentatively TRBD1 (6 bases). Trimming removed 4 bases at V and 2 bases at J, with 18 bases between. The germline V gene has CDR1 MNHEY and CDR2 SVGEGT. The CDR3 length is 17 residues.

This clonotype has a count of ten or more. V gene TRBV7-9 combines with J gene TRBJ2-2; D possibly uses TRBD1 or TRBD2 (5 bases each). With 1 base removed from V and 3 bases from J, the gap between germline ends came to 12 bases. This CDR3 region has 16 residues. From germline, CDR1 is SEHNR and CDR2 FQNEAQ (reference sequence). The CDR3 DNA reads TGTGCCAGCAGCTTAGTCGAGGGGCGTTACACCGGGGAGCTGTTTTTT. Amino acid sequence: CASSLVEGRYTGELFF.

In this sample, this clonotype turned up many times. This chain connects TRBV6-6 to TRBJ2-1; 7 nucleotides agree with TRBD2. Germline loops: CDR1 MNHNY, CDR2 SVGAGI (reference sequence). J lost 2 bases, V lost 5 bases, and 12 bases had no gene match. There are 17 residues in the CDR3. Here the CDR3 DNA reads TGTGCCAGCAGTCCACCAACCCTAGCGGACCCCTACAATGAGCAGTTCTTC. This codes for CASSPPTLADPYNEQFF.

There are many counts of this clonotype. The chain employs TRBV7-8 and TRBJ2-3; 8 bases match TRBD1. Germline CDR1 reads SGHVS; CDR2 reads FQNEAQ. This CDR3 has 15 residues. Germline trimming cut 5 bases from V and 1 base from J; bases unmatched to any gene: 5. The CDR3, as DNA: TGTGCCAGCAGCGACCGGACAGGGCGCACAGATACGCAGTATTTT. Protein sequence: CASSDRTGRTDTQYF.

This clonotype was observed many times. The J gene is TRBJ2-6, the V gene TRBV6-6; D unclear. Trimming pared 0 bases from V and 2 bases from J, leaving 8 bases between. This CDR3 is 16 amino acids long. Germline CDR1 is MNHNY and CDR2 is SVGAGI (reference sequence). As DNA, the CDR3 is TGTGCCAGCAGTTACTCTTACCTCACTGGGGCCAACGTCCTGACTTTC. It specifies CASSYSYLTGANVLTF.

The table lists this clonotype with many counts. The rearrangement joins TRBV28 to TRBJ2-4; a possible D gene is TRBD1 (6 bases). The CDR3 is 17 amino acids. Germline loops: CDR1 MDHEN, CDR2 SYDVKM. The V end was cut by 3 bases, the J end by 0 bases, with 15 bases between. CDR3 sequence (DNA): TGTGCCAGCAGTTTTGAGGACAGTAGTCTAGCCAAAAACATTCAGTACTTC. Its translation is CASSFEDSSLAKNIQYF.

Remarks on this clonotype: The junction shows a germline mismatch at one end, possibly a read error. The V and J genes are TRBV19 and TRBJ2-1; D is possibly TRBD2 (5 bases). Germline CDR1 LNHDA, CDR2 SQIVND (reference sequence). This CDR3 spans 13 amino acids. CDR3 residues: CASSAYDYKEQFF. CDR3 coding DNA: TGTGCCAGTAGTGCCTATGACTACAAGGAGCAGTTCTTC.

This clonotype was found many times. The J gene is TRBJ1-4, the V gene TRBV29-1; TRBD1 matches at 9 bases. V dropped 4 bases and J dropped 8; count of bases not matched to a gene: 8. CDR1 is SQVTM and CDR2 is ANQGSEA in the germline V gene. The CDR3 totals 14 residues. The CDR3 loop reads CSVAKGTGREKLFF. The DNA for the CDR3 is TGCAGCGTTGCTAAAGGGACAGGGCGGGAAAAACTGTTTTTT.

This clonotype has only a few counts. The chain employs TRBV10-3 and TRBJ2-2, with D possibly matching TRBD1 (6 bases). V lost 10 bases and J 5 bases, leaving 17 bases between the germline ends. CDR1 and CDR2 from the germline V gene are ENHRY and SYGVKD. The CDR3 contains 14 residues. CDR3 coding DNA: TGTGCCAGCCACCAACAGGGAAGTACCGGGGAGCTGTTTTTT. Protein sequence: CASHQQGSTGELFF.